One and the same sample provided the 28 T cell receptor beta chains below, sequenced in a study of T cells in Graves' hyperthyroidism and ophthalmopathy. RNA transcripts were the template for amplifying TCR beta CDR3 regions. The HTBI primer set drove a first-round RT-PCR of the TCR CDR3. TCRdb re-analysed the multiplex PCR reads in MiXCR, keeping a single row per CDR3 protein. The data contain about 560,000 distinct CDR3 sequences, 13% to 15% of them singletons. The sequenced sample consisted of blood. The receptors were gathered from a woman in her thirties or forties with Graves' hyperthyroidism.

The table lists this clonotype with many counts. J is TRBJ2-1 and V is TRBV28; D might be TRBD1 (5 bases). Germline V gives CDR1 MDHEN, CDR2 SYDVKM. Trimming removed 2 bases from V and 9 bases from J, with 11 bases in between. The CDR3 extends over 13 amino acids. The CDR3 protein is CASSLGASFEQFF. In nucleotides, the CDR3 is TGTGCCAGCAGTTTAGGGGCTAGTTTTGAGCAGTTCTTC.

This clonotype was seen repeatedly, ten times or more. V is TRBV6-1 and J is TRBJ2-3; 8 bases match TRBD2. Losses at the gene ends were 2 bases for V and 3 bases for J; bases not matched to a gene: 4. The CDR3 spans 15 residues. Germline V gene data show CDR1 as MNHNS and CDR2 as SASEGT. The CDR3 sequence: CASSESGTRTDTQYF. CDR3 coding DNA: TGTGCCAGCAGTGAATCCGGGACTAGGACAGATACGCAGTATTTT.

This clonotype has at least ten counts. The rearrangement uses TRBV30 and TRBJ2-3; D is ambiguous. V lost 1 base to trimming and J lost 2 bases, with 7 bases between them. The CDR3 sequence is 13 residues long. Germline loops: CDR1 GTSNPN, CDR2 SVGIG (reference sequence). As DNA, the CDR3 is TGTGCCTGGAGTGGCAGCGACACAGATACGCAGTATTTT. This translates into CAWSGSDTDTQYF.

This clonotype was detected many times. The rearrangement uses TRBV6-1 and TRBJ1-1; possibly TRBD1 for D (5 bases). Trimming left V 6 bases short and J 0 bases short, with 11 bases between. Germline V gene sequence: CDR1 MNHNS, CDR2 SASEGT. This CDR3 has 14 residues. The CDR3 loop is CASSTGYLNTEAFF. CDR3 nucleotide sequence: TGTGCCAGCAGCACAGGTTACCTGAACACTGAAGCTTTCTTT.

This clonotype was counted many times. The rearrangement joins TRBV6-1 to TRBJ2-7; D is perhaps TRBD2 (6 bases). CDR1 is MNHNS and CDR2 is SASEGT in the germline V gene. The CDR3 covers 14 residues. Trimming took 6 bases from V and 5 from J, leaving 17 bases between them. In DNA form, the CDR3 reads TGTGCCAGCAGCTCCGCGGCAGGAGGGGACGAGCAGTACTTC. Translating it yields CASSSAAGGDEQYF.

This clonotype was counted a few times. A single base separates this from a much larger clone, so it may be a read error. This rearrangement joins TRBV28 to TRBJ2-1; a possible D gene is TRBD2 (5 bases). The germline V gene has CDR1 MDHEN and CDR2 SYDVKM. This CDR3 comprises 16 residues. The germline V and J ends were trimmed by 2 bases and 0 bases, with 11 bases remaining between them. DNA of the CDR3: TGTGCCAGCAGTTTAGGACTGACCCTCTCCTACAATGAGCAGTTCTTC. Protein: CASSLGLTLSYNEQFF.

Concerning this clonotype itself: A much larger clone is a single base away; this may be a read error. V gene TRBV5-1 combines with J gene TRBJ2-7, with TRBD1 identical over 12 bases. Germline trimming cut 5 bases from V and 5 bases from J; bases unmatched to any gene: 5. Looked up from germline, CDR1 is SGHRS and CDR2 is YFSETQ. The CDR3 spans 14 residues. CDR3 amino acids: CASRAGQGAHEQYF. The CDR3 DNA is TGCGCCAGCAGAGCGGGACAGGGGGCCCACGAGCAGTACTTC.

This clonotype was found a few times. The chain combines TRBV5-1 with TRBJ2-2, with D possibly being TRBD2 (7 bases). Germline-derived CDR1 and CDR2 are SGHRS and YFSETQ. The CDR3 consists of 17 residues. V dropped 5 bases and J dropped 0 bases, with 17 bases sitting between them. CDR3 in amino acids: CASRGGGTGANTGELFF. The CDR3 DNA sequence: TGCGCCAGCAGAGGGGGGGGAACAGGCGCGAACACCGGGGAGCTGTTTTTT.

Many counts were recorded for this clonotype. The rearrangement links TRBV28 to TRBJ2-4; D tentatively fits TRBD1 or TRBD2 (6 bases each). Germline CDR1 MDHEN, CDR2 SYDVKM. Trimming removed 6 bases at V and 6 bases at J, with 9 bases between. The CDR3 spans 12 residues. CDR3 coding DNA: TGTGCCAGCAGGGAGGGGGGAAACATTCAGTACTTC. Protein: CASREGGNIQYF.

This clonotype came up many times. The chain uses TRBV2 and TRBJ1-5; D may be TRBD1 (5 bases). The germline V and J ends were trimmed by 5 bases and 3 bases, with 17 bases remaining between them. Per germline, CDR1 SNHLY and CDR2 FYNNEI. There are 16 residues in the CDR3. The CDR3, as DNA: TGTGCCAGCAGTTCTAGCAGGGAATACGACAATCAGCCCCAGCATTTT. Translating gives CASSSSREYDNQPQHF.

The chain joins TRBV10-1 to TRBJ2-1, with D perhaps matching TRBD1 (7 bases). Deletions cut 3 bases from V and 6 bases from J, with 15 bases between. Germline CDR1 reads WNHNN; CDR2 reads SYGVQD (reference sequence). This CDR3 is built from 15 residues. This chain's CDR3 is CASSDVQGGINEQFF. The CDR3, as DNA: TGCGCCAGCAGTGATGTGCAGGGGGGAATCAATGAGCAGTTCTTC.

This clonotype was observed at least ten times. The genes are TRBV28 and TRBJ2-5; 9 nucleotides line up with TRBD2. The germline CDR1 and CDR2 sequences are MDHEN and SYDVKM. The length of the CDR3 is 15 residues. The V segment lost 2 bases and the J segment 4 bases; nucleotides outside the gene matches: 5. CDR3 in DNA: TGTGCCAGCAGTTTAGCGGGAGGGCCGGGAGAGACCCAGTACTTC. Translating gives CASSLAGGPGETQYF.

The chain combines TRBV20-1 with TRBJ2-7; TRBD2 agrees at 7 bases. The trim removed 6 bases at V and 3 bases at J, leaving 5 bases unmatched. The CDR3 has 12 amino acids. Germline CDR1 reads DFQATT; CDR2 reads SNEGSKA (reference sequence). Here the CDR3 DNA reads TGCAGTGCCCTAGCGGCACTCTACGAGCAGTACTTC. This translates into CSALAALYEQYF.

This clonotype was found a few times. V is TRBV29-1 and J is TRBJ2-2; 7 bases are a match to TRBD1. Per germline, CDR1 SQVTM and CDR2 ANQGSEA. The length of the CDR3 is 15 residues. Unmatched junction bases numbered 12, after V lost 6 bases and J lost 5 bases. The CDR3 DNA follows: TGCAGCGTGACAACAGGGGTGTATGGAACCGGGGAGCTGTTTTTT. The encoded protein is CSVTTGVYGTGELFF.

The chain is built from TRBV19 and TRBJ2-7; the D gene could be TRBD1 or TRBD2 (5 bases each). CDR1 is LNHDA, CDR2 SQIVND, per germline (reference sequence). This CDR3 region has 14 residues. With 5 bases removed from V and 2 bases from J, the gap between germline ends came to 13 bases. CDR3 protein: CASSPGTPAYEQYF. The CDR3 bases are TGTGCCAGTAGTCCCGGGACGCCGGCCTACGAGCAGTACTTC.

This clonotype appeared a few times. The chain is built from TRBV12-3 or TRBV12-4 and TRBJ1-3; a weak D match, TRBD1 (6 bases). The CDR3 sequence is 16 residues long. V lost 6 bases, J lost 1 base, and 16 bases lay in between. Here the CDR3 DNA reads TGTGCCAGCAGATCCCGGGGGCGCATTTCTGGAAACACCATATATTTT. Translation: CASRSRGRISGNTIYF.

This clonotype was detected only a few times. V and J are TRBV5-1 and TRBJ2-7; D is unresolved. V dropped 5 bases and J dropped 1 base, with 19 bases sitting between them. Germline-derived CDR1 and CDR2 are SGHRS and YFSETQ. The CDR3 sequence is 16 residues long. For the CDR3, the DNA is TGCGCCAGCAGTTATCGTCCTATTGGGGAATCCTACGAGCAGTACTTC. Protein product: CASSYRPIGESYEQYF.

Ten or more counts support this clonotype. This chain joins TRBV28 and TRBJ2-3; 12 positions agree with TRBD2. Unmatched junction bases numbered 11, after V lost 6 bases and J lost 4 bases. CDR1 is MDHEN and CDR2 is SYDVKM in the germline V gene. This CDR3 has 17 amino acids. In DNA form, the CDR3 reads TGTGCCAGCAGCCAAGCCCCGGGACTAGCGGGCCCAGATACGCAGTATTTT. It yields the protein CASSQAPGLAGPDTQYF.

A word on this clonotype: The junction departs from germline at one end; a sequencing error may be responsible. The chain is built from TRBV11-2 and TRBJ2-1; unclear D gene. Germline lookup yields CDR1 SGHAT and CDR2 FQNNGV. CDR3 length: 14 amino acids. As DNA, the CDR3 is TGTGCCGGCAGCTTAATGACGGCCTACAATGAGCAGTTCTTC. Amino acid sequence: CAGSLMTAYNEQFF. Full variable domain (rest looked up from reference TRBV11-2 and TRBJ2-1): EAGVAQSPRYKIIEKRQSVAFWCNPISGHATLYWYQQILGQGPKLLIQFQNNGVVDDSQLPKDRFSAERLKGVDSTLKIQPAKLEDSAVYLCAGSLMTAYNEQFFGPGTRLTVL.

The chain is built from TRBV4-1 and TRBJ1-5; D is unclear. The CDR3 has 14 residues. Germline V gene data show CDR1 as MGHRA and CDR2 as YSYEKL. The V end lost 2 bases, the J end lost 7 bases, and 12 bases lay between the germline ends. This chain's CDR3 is CASSQHPGPQPQHF. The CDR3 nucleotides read TGCGCCAGCAGCCAACACCCCGGGCCCCAGCCCCAGCATTTT.

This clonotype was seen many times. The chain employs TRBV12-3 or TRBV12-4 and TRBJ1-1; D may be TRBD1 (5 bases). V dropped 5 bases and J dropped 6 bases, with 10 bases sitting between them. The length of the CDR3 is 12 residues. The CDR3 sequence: CASSPPGPEAFF. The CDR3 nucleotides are TGTGCCAGCAGTCCCCCGGGACCTGAAGCTTTCTTT.

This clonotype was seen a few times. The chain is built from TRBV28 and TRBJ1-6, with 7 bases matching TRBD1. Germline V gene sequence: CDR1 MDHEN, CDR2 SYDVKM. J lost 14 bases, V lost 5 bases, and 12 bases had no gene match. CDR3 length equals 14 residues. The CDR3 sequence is CASSPRNRGVTLHF. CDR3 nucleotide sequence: TGTGCCAGCAGTCCCAGGAACAGGGGAGTGACCCTCCACTTT.

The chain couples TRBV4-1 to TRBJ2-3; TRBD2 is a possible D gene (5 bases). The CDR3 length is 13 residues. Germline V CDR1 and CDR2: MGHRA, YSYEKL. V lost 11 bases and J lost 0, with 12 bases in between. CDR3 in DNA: TGCGCCGCTGGACGGACTAGCACAGATACGCAGTATTTT. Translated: CAAGRTSTDTQYF.

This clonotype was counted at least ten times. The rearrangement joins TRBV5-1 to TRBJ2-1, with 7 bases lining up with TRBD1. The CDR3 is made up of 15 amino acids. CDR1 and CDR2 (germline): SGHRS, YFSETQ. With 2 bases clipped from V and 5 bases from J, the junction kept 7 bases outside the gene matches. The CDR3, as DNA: TGCGCCAGCAGCTTCGGTGACAGGGATAACAATGAGCAGTTCTTC. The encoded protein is CASSFGDRDNNEQFF.

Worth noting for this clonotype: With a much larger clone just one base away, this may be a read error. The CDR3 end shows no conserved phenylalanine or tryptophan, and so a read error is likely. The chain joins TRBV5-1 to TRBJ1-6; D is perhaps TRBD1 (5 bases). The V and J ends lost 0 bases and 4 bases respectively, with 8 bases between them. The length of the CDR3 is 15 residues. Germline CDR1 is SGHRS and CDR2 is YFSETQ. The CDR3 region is CASSLGRGYNSPLHL. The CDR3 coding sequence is TGCGCCAGCAGCTTGGGACGGGGGTATAATTCACCCCTCCACTTA.

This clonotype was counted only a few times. CDR3 protein: CASHWGLAGFNEQFF. CDR3 bases: TGTGCCAGCCACTGGGGCCTAGCGGGGTTTAATGAGCAGTTCTTC. V usage is TRBV6-1 and J usage is TRBJ2-1; TRBD2 matches 9 bases. The V and J ends lost 8 bases and 7 bases, in that order; junction bases with no gene match: 12. Per the germline V gene, CDR1 is MNHNS and CDR2 is SASEGT. The CDR3 totals 15 residues.

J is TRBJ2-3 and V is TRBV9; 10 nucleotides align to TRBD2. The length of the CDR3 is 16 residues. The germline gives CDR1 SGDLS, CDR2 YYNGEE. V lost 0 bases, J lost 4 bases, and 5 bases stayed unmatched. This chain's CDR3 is CASSVALAGVPDTQYF. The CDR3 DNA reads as TGTGCCAGCAGCGTAGCCCTAGCGGGAGTCCCAGATACGCAGTATTTT.

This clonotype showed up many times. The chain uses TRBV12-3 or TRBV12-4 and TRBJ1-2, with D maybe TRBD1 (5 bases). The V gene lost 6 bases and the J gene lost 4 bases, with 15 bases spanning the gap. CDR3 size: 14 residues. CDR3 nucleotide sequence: TGTGCCAGCAGCCCCGACCCGGGGCCCTATGGCTACACCTTC. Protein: CASSPDPGPYGYTF.